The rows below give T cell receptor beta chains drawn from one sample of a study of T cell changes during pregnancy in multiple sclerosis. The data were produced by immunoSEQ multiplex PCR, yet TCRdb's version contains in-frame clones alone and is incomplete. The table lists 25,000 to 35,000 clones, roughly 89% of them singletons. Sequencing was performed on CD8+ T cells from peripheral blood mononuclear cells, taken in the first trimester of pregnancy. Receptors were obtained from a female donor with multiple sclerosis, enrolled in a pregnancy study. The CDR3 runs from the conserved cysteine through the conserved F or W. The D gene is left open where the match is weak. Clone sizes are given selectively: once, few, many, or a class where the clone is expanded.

CDR3nt: TGTGCCAGCTCTAGCGGGAGCGACTACAATGAGCAGTTCTTC
CDR3aa: CASSSGSDYNEQFF
len: 14
j_gene: TRBJ2-1
abundance: .
v_gene: TRBV9
d_gene: TRBD2

CDR3nt: TGTGCCAGTAGTATACAGCTTGGAGAAGGAGGGAATGAGCAGTTCTTC
CDR3aa: CASSIQLGEGGNEQFF
len: 16
j_gene: TRBJ2-1
abundance: .
v_gene: TRBV19
d_gene: .

CDR3nt: TGCAGCGTTGAAGTTGCCGTCAGCTCCTACAATGAGCAGTTCTTC
CDR3aa: CSVEVAVSSYNEQFF
len: 15
j_gene: TRBJ2-1
abundance: .
v_gene: TRBV29-1
d_gene: .

CDR3nt: TGTGCCAGTAGTATAACTAGCGGGACTTCCTACGAGCAGTACTTC
CDR3aa: CASSITSGTSYEQYF
len: 15
j_gene: TRBJ2-7
abundance: .
v_gene: TRBV19
d_gene: TRBD2

CDR3nt: TGTGCCAGCAGTGCCACTAGCGGGACCCGAGATACGCAGTATTTT
CDR3aa: CASSATSGTRDTQYF
len: 15
j_gene: TRBJ2-3
abundance: .
v_gene: TRBV6-5
d_gene: TRBD2

CDR3nt: TGTGCCAGCAGTTTGGCGGGAGCCCGCGACTACGAGCAGTACTTC
CDR3aa: CASSLAGARDYEQYF
len: 15
j_gene: TRBJ2-7
abundance: .
v_gene: TRBV6-6
d_gene: TRBD2

CDR3nt: TGCGCCAGCAGTGGACTTTCGGGGGGAGTTGAGCAGTTCTTC
CDR3aa: CASSGLSGGVEQFF
len: 14
j_gene: TRBJ2-1
abundance: .
v_gene: TRBV10-2
d_gene: TRBD2

CDR3nt: TGTGCCACCAGCGAGGGTCCCCCACAGGGGGAGGCCAAAAACATTCAGTACTTC
CDR3aa: CATSEGPPQGEAKNIQYF
len: 18
j_gene: TRBJ2-4
abundance: .
v_gene: TRBV15
d_gene: TRBD1

CDR3nt: TGCAGCGTTGAGGTCAGTAACACTGAAGCTTTCTTT
CDR3aa: CSVEVSNTEAFF
len: 12
j_gene: TRBJ1-1
abundance: medium-sized
v_gene: TRBV29-1
d_gene: .

CDR3nt: TGTGCCGGGGCACATCTAAGCTCCTACAATGAGCAGTTCTTC
CDR3aa: CAGAHLSSYNEQFF
len: 14
j_gene: TRBJ2-1
abundance: .
v_gene: TRBV28
d_gene: .

CDR3nt: TGTGCCAGCAGTGGGCCGACAGGGCTCGGGGAGCTGTTTTTT
CDR3aa: CASSGPTGLGELFF
len: 14
j_gene: TRBJ2-2
abundance: once
v_gene: TRBV27
d_gene: TRBD1

CDR3nt: TGTGCCAGCAGCGTGGAACAGGGGGGACCTGGAAACACCATATATTTT
CDR3aa: CASSVEQGGPGNTIYF
len: 16
j_gene: TRBJ1-3
abundance: .
v_gene: TRBV9
d_gene: TRBD1

CDR3nt: TGCGCCAGCAGCTTGAGGTCTGGACAGGGGATTTACGAGCAGTACTTC
CDR3aa: CASSLRSGQGIYEQYF
len: 16
j_gene: TRBJ2-7
abundance: .
v_gene: TRBV5-1
d_gene: TRBD1

CDR3nt: TGTGCCAGCAGTTACCTAGCGGGAGAGGCCGGGGAGCTGTTTTTT
CDR3aa: CASSYLAGEAGELFF
len: 15
j_gene: TRBJ2-2
abundance: .
v_gene: TRBV6-5
d_gene: TRBD2

CDR3nt: TGTGCCAGGGGGGACCGACTAGCGGGAGAAGAGACCCAGTACTTC
CDR3aa: CARGDRLAGEETQYF
len: 15
j_gene: TRBJ2-5
abundance: .
v_gene: TRBV6-4
d_gene: TRBD2

CDR3nt: TGTGCCAGCAAACAGGGGCCTAACTATGGCTACACCTTC
CDR3aa: CASKQGPNYGYTF
len: 13
j_gene: TRBJ1-2
abundance: once
v_gene: TRBV27
d_gene: TRBD1

CDR3nt: TGCGCCAGCCGGTGGTACACTGAAGCTTTCTTT
CDR3aa: CASRWYTEAFF
len: 11
j_gene: TRBJ1-1
abundance: .
v_gene: TRBV4-1
d_gene: .

CDR3nt: TGTGCCAGCAGCCAAGATCATCGAATGGCCGACAGGGGTGGCGAGACCCAGTACTTC
CDR3aa: CASSQDHRMADRGGETQYF
len: 19
j_gene: TRBJ2-5
abundance: .
v_gene: TRBV4-2
d_gene: TRBD1

CDR3nt: TGCGCCAGCAGCCGACCTAGCGGGGACTACGAGCAGTACTTC
CDR3aa: CASSRPSGDYEQYF
len: 14
j_gene: TRBJ2-7
abundance: .
v_gene: TRBV5-1
d_gene: TRBD2

CDR3nt: TGTGCCAGCAGCGGGACTAGCGGGAGCGGGTACGAGCAGTACTTC
CDR3aa: CASSGTSGSGYEQYF
len: 15
j_gene: TRBJ2-7
abundance: .
v_gene: TRBV2
d_gene: TRBD2

CDR3nt: TGTGCCAGCAGTTTTAAGGCTAGCGGGACAGATACGCAGTATTTT
CDR3aa: CASSFKASGTDTQYF
len: 15
j_gene: TRBJ2-3
abundance: once
v_gene: TRBV28
d_gene: TRBD2

CDR3nt: TGTGCCAGCACCCTGCGGACAGGGCCCAATCAGCCCCAGCATTTT
CDR3aa: CASTLRTGPNQPQHF
len: 15
j_gene: TRBJ1-5
abundance: .
v_gene: TRBV2
d_gene: TRBD1

CDR3nt: TGTGCCAGCAGTGTAGACAGTCAAGAGACCCAGTACTTC
CDR3aa: CASSVDSQETQYF
len: 13
j_gene: TRBJ2-5
abundance: once
v_gene: TRBV28
d_gene: .

CDR3nt: TGCGCCAGCAGCCTAGTGGGGAGCGTGGCCTACGAGCAGTACTTC
CDR3aa: CASSLVGSVAYEQYF
len: 15
j_gene: TRBJ2-7
abundance: .
v_gene: TRBV5-1
d_gene: .

CDR3nt: TGTGCCAGCAGCTTGTCCGTAGGGGGGGTCCGAGAGACCCAGTACTTC
CDR3aa: CASSLSVGGVRETQYF
len: 16
j_gene: TRBJ2-5
abundance: .
v_gene: TRBV5-4
d_gene: .

CDR3nt: TGTGCCAGCTCACAGGTGGAACCAGGGGCCTCCTACGAGCAGTACTTC
CDR3aa: CASSQVEPGASYEQYF
len: 16
j_gene: TRBJ2-7
abundance: .
v_gene: TRBV18
d_gene: .

CDR3nt: TGTGCCAGCAGTTTTGGGGAGGGTGGGAATGAGCAGTTCTTC
CDR3aa: CASSFGEGGNEQFF
len: 14
j_gene: TRBJ2-1
abundance: few
v_gene: TRBV27
d_gene: TRBD2

CDR3nt: TGTGCCAGCTCACCACCTCAGGGACGGGGACTTTACAATGAGCAGTTCTTC
CDR3aa: CASSPPQGRGLYNEQFF
len: 17
j_gene: TRBJ2-1
abundance: .
v_gene: TRBV18
d_gene: .

CDR3nt: TGCGCCAGCAGCTTTTTGCAGGGCGTTCTCTACGAGCAGTACTTC
CDR3aa: CASSFLQGVLYEQYF
len: 15
j_gene: TRBJ2-7
abundance: few
v_gene: TRBV5-1
d_gene: .

CDR3nt: TGTGCCAGCAGCTTGGAAGCGGGGGCCTCCTACAATGAGCAGTTCTTC
CDR3aa: CASSLEAGASYNEQFF
len: 16
j_gene: TRBJ2-1
abundance: .
v_gene: TRBV5-6
d_gene: TRBD2

CDR3nt: TGTGCCAGCAGTTCCTCCGGGTCCGTCGGTGAAAAACTGTTTTTT
CDR3aa: CASSSSGSVGEKLFF
len: 15
j_gene: TRBJ1-4
abundance: .
v_gene: TRBV27
d_gene: .

CDR3nt: TGTGCTAGTGGTTCACCCGACAGGGTAGGCAATGAGCAGTTCTTC
CDR3aa: CASGSPDRVGNEQFF
len: 15
j_gene: TRBJ2-1
abundance: .
v_gene: TRBV12-5
d_gene: TRBD1

CDR3nt: TGTGCCATCAGTGAGTCGACTAGCGGGGCTGGCGAGCAGTACTTC
CDR3aa: CAISESTSGAGEQYF
len: 15
j_gene: TRBJ2-7
abundance: .
v_gene: TRBV10-3
d_gene: TRBD2

CDR3nt: TGTGCCAGCAGCACGGGGGGTTCGGTAGACACTGAAGCTTTCTTT
CDR3aa: CASSTGGSVDTEAFF
len: 15
j_gene: TRBJ1-1
abundance: .
v_gene: TRBV5-6
d_gene: .

CDR3nt: TGTGCCAGCAGCCGGTTTCACACTGAAGCTTTCTTT
CDR3aa: CASSRFHTEAFF
len: 12
j_gene: TRBJ1-1
abundance: .
v_gene: TRBV5-6
d_gene: .

CDR3nt: TGCGCCAGCAGCCCGAGGGACAGAATAAATGAAAAACTGTTTTTT
CDR3aa: CASSPRDRINEKLFF
len: 15
j_gene: TRBJ1-4
abundance: .
v_gene: TRBV4-1
d_gene: TRBD1

CDR3nt: TGTGCCAGCAGCGCCAGCGGGAGCGTGACAGATACGCAGTATTTT
CDR3aa: CASSASGSVTDTQYF
len: 15
j_gene: TRBJ2-3
abundance: once
v_gene: TRBV9
d_gene: TRBD2

CDR3nt: TGTGCCAGCAGCCCAGGGGACGCCCTTGTACCCGAGCAGTACTTC
CDR3aa: CASSPGDALVPEQYF
len: 15
j_gene: TRBJ2-7
abundance: .
v_gene: TRBV11-2
d_gene: .

CDR3nt: TGTGCCAGCAGCGTAGGCGGGAGGACTAGCGGTTACAATGAGCAGTTCTTC
CDR3aa: CASSVGGRTSGYNEQFF
len: 17
j_gene: TRBJ2-1
abundance: .
v_gene: TRBV9
d_gene: TRBD2

CDR3nt: TGTGCCAGCAGCCCCCTAGCGGGGAACTACTACAATGAGCAGTTCTTC
CDR3aa: CASSPLAGNYYNEQFF
len: 16
j_gene: TRBJ2-1
abundance: .
v_gene: TRBV28
d_gene: TRBD2

CDR3nt: TGCGCCAGCAGGTCAAATTTCCCCTTCCAGGGAAGTGAGCAGTTCTTC
CDR3aa: CASRSNFPFQGSEQFF
len: 16
j_gene: TRBJ2-1
abundance: .
v_gene: TRBV5-1
d_gene: .

CDR3nt: TGCGCCAGCAGCTTGAGCGCAGGGGTAGGAGCTTTCTTT
CDR3aa: CASSLSAGVGAFF
len: 13
j_gene: TRBJ1-1
abundance: .
v_gene: TRBV5-1
d_gene: .

CDR3nt: TGTGCCAGCAGCCCGGGGGAGACCCAGTACTTC
CDR3aa: CASSPGETQYF
len: 11
j_gene: TRBJ2-5
abundance: .
v_gene: TRBV9
d_gene: .

CDR3nt: TGTGCCAGCACCTTGAAAATAGCGGGTGAGCAGTTCTTC
CDR3aa: CASTLKIAGEQFF
len: 13
j_gene: TRBJ2-1
abundance: .
v_gene: TRBV7-2
d_gene: TRBD2

CDR3nt: TGTGCCAGCAGTTTGGGACAGCAATCCTACAATGAGCAGTTCTTC
CDR3aa: CASSLGQQSYNEQFF
len: 15
j_gene: TRBJ2-1
abundance: .
v_gene: TRBV5-4
d_gene: TRBD1

CDR3nt: TGTGCCAGCAGTATCGAGATGTATACAACTAATGAAAAACTGTTTTTT
CDR3aa: CASSIEMYTTNEKLFF
len: 16
j_gene: TRBJ1-4
abundance: .
v_gene: TRBV27
d_gene: .

CDR3nt: TGTGCCATCAGATTAAGCGGGAGGGCCCAAGAGCAGTACTTC
CDR3aa: CAIRLSGRAQEQYF
len: 14
j_gene: TRBJ2-7
abundance: .
v_gene: TRBV10-3
d_gene: TRBD2

CDR3nt: TGTGCCAGCAGCCAGACAGGGACCTACGAGCAGTACTTC
CDR3aa: CASSQTGTYEQYF
len: 13
j_gene: TRBJ2-7
abundance: once
v_gene: TRBV27
d_gene: TRBD1

CDR3nt: TGCGCCAGCAGCTTGCGGGGTTCCAACTACGAGCAGTACTTC
CDR3aa: CASSLRGSNYEQYF
len: 14
j_gene: TRBJ2-7
abundance: .
v_gene: TRBV5-1
d_gene: .

CDR3nt: TGTGCCAGCAGCTTAGAGGGAGGGTTTGTCGGCTACACCTTC
CDR3aa: CASSLEGGFVGYTF
len: 14
j_gene: TRBJ1-2
abundance: once
v_gene: TRBV7-9
d_gene: .

CDR3nt: TGTGCCAGCAGTTTGGGGACACAGCCGAACACTGAAGCTTTCTTT
CDR3aa: CASSLGTQPNTEAFF
len: 15
j_gene: TRBJ1-1
abundance: .
v_gene: TRBV27
d_gene: .